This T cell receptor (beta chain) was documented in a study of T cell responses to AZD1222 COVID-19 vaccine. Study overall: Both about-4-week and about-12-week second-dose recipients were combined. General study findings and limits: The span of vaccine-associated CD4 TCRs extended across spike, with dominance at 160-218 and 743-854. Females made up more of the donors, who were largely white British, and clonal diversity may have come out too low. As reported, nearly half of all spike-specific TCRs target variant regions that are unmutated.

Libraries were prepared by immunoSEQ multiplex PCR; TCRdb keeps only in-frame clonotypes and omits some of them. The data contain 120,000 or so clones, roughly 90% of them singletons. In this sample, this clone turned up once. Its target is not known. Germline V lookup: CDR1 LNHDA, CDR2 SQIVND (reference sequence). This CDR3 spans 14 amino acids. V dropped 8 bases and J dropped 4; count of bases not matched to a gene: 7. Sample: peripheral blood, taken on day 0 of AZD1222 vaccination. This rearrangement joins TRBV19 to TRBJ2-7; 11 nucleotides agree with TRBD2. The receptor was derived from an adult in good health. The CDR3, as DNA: TGTGCCAGTCGAATAGCGGGAGGGCCGTACGAGCAGTACTTC. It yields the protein CASRIAGGPYEQYF.